The 11 T cell receptor beta chains below all came from one sample that was sequenced in a study of molecular identifiers for immune sequencing clone quantification. Using its own MiXCR run on the PCR reads, TCRdb lists one record per CDR3 protein. The sample includes some 580,000 distinct CDR3 sequences, 25% seen only once; the top ten take 0.7% to 0.95%. The material sequenced was naive CD8+ T cells from blood, with Jurkat cell RNA spiked in. Noted subset: FACS-sorted CD8+CD4-CCR7+CD45RA+ naive T cells. The receptors shown here come from a human donor in good health. Some libraries in this study had Jurkat cell RNA spiked in.

This clonotype was seen many times. This CDR3 reads CASSVGVGYEQYF. The CDR3, as DNA: TGTGCCAGCAGCGTAGGGGTCGGTTACGAGCAGTACTTC. The rearrangement links TRBV9 to TRBJ2-7, with D unclear. Looked up from germline, CDR1 is SGDLS and CDR2 is YYNGEE. The CDR3 totals 13 residues. The V end was cut by 0 bases, the J end by 4 bases, with 8 bases between.

In the case of this clonotype: This may stem from a read error, because a much larger clone lies one nucleotide away. The chain carries TRBV5-6 and TRBJ1-5; D may be TRBD1 (6 bases). The CDR3 sequence is 15 residues long. From germline, CDR1 is SGHDT and CDR2 YYEEEE. CDR3 coding DNA: TGTGCCAGCAGCTTTGGTTGGGGGCGGAATCAGCCCCTGCATTTT. As protein: CASSFGWGRNQPLHF.

This clonotype was observed a few times. The chain employs TRBV19 and TRBJ2-1; TRBD1 matches 7 bases. Germline CDR1 reads LNHDA; CDR2 reads SQIVND (reference sequence). J lost 3 bases, V lost 10 bases, and 3 bases had no gene match. The CDR3 is made up of 12 amino acids. The CDR3 region has the DNA TGTGCCACGTGGGACAGCTACAATGAGCAGTTCTTC. It yields the protein CATWDSYNEQFF.

This clonotype was counted only a few times. A read error may account for a junction end that differs from germline. This chain uses TRBV4-1 with TRBJ1-5, with 9 bases aligning to TRBD1. CDR1 is MGHRA, CDR2 YSYEKL, per germline. CDR3 length equals 16 residues. CDR3 sequence (DNA): TGCGCCGGCAGCCAAGCTCCAGACAGGGGGGGTCAGCCCCAGCATTTT. Protein sequence: CAGSQAPDRGGQPQHF.

This clonotype was seen many times. The chain combines TRBV24-1 with TRBJ2-1; 10 nucleotides agree with TRBD2. Germline-derived CDR1 and CDR2 are KGHDR and SFDVKD. This CDR3 is built from 19 residues. Losses at the gene ends were 5 bases for V and 8 bases for J; bases not matched to a gene: 20. CDR3 in amino acids: CATSGRAPATSGTWDEQFF. In DNA form, the CDR3 reads TGTGCCACCAGTGGGAGGGCCCCAGCTACTAGCGGGACTTGGGATGAGCAGTTCTTC.

As to this clonotype: One base away lies a much larger clone, so this may be a sequencing read error. In DNA, the CDR3 is TGTGCCACCGCATTACAGGGACCATCTCAGCCCCGGCATTTT. Translated, it gives CATALQGPSQPRHF. V usage is TRBV27 and J usage is TRBJ1-5; a weak D match, TRBD1 (6 bases). From germline, CDR1 is MNHEY and CDR2 SMNVEV (reference sequence). This CDR3 has 14 residues.

To note about this clonotype: No conserved phenylalanine or tryptophan is present at the end of the CDR3, so a read error is the likely explanation. The V gene is TRBV29-1, the J gene TRBJ2-5; 8 bases line up with TRBD2. The germline V gene encodes CDR1 SQVTM and CDR2 ANQGSEA. This CDR3 spans 16 amino acids. V was pared by 6 bases and J by 1 base, with 13 bases of the junction left unmatched. CDR3 in amino acids: CSVGGQAGEIQETQYI. CDR3 nucleotide sequence: TGCAGCGTGGGGGGACAAGCGGGAGAGATCCAAGAGACCCAGTACATC.

The rearrangement uses TRBV12-5 and TRBJ2-2, with D possibly TRBD2 on 6 matching bases. Between the trimmed V and J ends, which lost 0 bases and 6 bases, there was a span of 17 bases. The germline V gene has CDR1 LGHNT and CDR2 FRNRAP. The CDR3 has 17 amino acids. The CDR3 region has the DNA TGTGCTAGTGGTTTGGTACCGACTAGTCTTGCTCCCGGGGAGCTGTTTTTT. Protein product: CASGLVPTSLAPGELFF.

This clonotype was seen once. V usage is TRBV11-3 and J usage is TRBJ2-5; D remains ambiguous. Deletions cut 8 bases from V and 3 bases from J, with 7 bases between. The CDR3 is 11 amino acids. The V gene's germline CDR1 is SGHNT and CDR2 YENEEA. Here the CDR3 reads CASWAKETQYF. Written as DNA, the CDR3 is TGTGCCAGCTGGGCCAAAGAGACCCAGTACTTC. The variable domain in full, with the rest retrieved from reference TRBV11-3 and TRBJ2-5, is EAGVVQSPRYKIIEKKQPVAFWCNPISGHNTLYWYLQNLGQGPELLIRYENEEAVDDSQLPKDRFSAERLKGVDSTLKIQPAELGDSAVYLCASWAKETQYFGPGTRLLVL.

In this sample, this clonotype turned up many times. This chain joins TRBV28 and TRBJ2-6; no clear D gene. V lost 5 bases and J 4 bases, leaving 9 bases between the germline ends. This CDR3 is built from 14 residues. Looked up from germline, CDR1 is MDHEN and CDR2 is SYDVKM. CDR3 amino acids: CASSGRPGANVLTF. In DNA, the CDR3 is TGTGCCAGCAGTGGGCGACCAGGGGCCAACGTCCTGACTTTC. Filled out from reference TRBV28 and TRBJ2-6, the complete variable domain reads DVKVTQSSRYLVKRTGEKVFLECVQDMDHENMFWYRQDPGLGLRLIYFSYDVKMKEKGDIPEGYSVSREKKERFSLILESASTNQTSMYLCASSGRPGANVLTFGAGSRLTVL.

Remarks on this clonotype: A much larger clone differs by one base, so this may be a read error. The chain couples TRBV29-1 to TRBJ2-7; perhaps TRBD2 as D (6 bases). The germline CDR1 and CDR2 sequences are SQVTM and ANQGSEA. The CDR3 length is 14 residues. Trimming pared 5 bases from V and 1 base from J, leaving 15 bases between. DNA for the CDR3: TGCAGCGTTTGCCCTGGCGGGGCATCCTACGAGCAGTACTTC. Translating it yields CSVCPGGASYEQYF.